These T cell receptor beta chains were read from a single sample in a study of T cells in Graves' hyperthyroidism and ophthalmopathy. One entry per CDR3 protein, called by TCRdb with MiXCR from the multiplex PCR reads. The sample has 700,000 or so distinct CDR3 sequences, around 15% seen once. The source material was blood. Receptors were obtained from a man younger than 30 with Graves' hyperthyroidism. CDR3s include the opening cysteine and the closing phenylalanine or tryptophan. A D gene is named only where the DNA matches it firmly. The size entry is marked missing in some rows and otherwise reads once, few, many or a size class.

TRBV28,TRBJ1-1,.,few,TGTGCCAGCAGTTTTAATGACAGTGAGTTTACTGAAGCTTTCTTT,CASSFNDSEFTEAFF
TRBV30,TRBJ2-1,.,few,TGTGCCTGGAGTGTAAAAGGGGTGAATGAGCAGTTCTTC,CAWSVKGVNEQFF
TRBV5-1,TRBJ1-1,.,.,TGCGCCAGCAGCTTGGATCTTACAGGGAAAGCGTCTGAAGCTTTCTTT,CASSLDLTGKASEAFF
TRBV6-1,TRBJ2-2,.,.,TGTGCCAGCAGGGGCCCATTGAACACCGGGGAGCTGTTTTTT,CASRGPLNTGELFF
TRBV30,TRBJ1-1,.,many,TGTGCCTGGAGTGTACCGGGCGCGGACACTGAAGCTTTCTTT,CAWSVPGADTEAFF
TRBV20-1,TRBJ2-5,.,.,TGCAGTGCTCCCCCCCCAGGGGCTCAGCAAGAGACCCAGTACTTC,CSAPPPGAQQETQYF
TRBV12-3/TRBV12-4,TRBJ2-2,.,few,TGTGCCAGCAGTTCAAGCGACAGGAATACCGGGGAGCTGTTTTTT,CASSSSDRNTGELFF
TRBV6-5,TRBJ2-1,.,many,TGTGCCAGCAGTTACTCACCTCTTGGCAATGAGCAGTTCTTC,CASSYSPLGNEQFF
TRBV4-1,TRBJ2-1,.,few,TGCGCCAGCAGCCTCACATTGATAGCGCGTCGCGGGAATGAGCAGTTCTTC,CASSLTLIARRGNEQFF
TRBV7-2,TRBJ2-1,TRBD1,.,TGTGCCAGCAGCCTAGACCGACAGGGGCGGCACAATGAGCAGTTCTTC,CASSLDRQGRHNEQFF
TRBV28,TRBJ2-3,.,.,TGTGCCAGCAGTTTAGAAAGATTAGTTGGAGATACGCAGTATTTT,CASSLERLVGDTQYF
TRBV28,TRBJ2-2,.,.,TGTGCCAGCAGGTGGGACTCGTCGACCGGGGAGCTGTTTTTT,CASRWDSSTGELFF
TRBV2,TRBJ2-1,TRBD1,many,TGTGCCAGCAGGACGGGACAGGGGGTTTACAATGAGCAGTTCTTC,CASRTGQGVYNEQFF
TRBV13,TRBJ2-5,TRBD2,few,TGTGCCAGCAGCGGTGGGACTAGCGGGAGGGCCGCGGAGACCCAGTACTTC,CASSGGTSGRAAETQYF
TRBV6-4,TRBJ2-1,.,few,TGTGCCAGCAGTGAAGAGTTCGGGGGAGAGCAGTTCTTC,CASSEEFGGEQFF
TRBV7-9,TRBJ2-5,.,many,TGTGCCAGCAGCCCGGGTTGGAAAGAGACCCAGTACTTC,CASSPGWKETQYF
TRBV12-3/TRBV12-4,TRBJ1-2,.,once,TGTGCCAGCACCCTATCACAGGGAAGAAATGGCTACACCTTC,CASTLSQGRNGYTF